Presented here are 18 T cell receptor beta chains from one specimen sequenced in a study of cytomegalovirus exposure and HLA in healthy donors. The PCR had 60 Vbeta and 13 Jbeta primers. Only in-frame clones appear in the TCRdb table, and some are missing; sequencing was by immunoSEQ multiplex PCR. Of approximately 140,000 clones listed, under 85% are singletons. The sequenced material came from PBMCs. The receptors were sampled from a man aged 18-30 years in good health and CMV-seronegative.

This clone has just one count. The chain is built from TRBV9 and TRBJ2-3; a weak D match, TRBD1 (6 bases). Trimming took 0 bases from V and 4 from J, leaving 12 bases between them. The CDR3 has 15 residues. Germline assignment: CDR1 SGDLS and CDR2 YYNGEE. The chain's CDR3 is CASSVEIEGADTQYF. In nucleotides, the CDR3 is TGTGCCAGCAGCGTAGAGATTGAGGGGGCAGATACGCAGTATTTT.

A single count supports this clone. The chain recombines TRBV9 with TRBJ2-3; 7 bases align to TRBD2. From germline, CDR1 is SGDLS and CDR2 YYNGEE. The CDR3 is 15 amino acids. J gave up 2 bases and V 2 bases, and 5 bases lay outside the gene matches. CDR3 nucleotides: TGTGCCAGCAGCGTCGGAGCGGGGCTCACAGATACGCAGTATTTT. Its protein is CASSVGAGLTDTQYF.

CDR3 bases: TGTGCCAGTAGTAGGAGGGACACTGAAGCTTTCTTT. Amino acid sequence: CASSRRDTEAFF. This chain joins TRBV19 and TRBJ1-1; D uncertain. V lost 4 bases and J 3 bases, leaving 6 bases between the germline ends. In germline, CDR1 is LNHDA, CDR2 SQIVND (reference sequence). The CDR3 totals 12 residues. Combining the CDR3 with reference TRBV19 and TRBJ1-1 gives the whole variable domain DGGITQSPKYLFRKEGQNVTLSCEQNLNHDAMYWYRQDPGQGLRLIYYSQIVNDFQKGDIAEGYSVSREKKESFPLTVTSAQKNPTAFYLCASSRRDTEAFFGQGTRLTVV.

CDR3 bases: TGTGCCAGCAGCGGAGGGCTTGGCGCAACTAATGAAAAACTGTTTTTT. Translated: CASSGGLGATNEKLFF. The chain links TRBV9 to TRBJ1-4; D call uncertain. Trimming took off 3 bases at V and 0 bases at J, with 12 bases between the two ends. Looked up from germline, CDR1 is SGDLS and CDR2 is YYNGEE. This CDR3 region has 16 residues.

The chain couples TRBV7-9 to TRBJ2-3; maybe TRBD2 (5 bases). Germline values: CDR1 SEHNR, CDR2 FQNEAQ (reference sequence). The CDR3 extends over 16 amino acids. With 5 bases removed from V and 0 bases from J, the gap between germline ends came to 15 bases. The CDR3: CASSPAGRESTDTQYF. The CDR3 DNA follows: TGTGCCAGCAGCCCCGCGGGTAGGGAAAGCACAGATACGCAGTATTTT.

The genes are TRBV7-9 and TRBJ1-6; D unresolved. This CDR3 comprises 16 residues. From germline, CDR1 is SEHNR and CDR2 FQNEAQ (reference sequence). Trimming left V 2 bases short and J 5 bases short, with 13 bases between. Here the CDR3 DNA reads TGTGCCAGCAGCTTATATGTGGTTGAGCATAATTCACCCCTCCACTTT. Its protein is CASSLYVVEHNSPLHF.

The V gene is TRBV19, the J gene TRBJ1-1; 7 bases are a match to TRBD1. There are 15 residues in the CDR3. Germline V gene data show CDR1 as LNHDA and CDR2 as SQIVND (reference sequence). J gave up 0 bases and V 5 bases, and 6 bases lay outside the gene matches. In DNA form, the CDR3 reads TGTGCCAGTAGTGCCAACAGGGGCGTGAACACTGAAGCTTTCTTT. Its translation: CASSANRGVNTEAFF.

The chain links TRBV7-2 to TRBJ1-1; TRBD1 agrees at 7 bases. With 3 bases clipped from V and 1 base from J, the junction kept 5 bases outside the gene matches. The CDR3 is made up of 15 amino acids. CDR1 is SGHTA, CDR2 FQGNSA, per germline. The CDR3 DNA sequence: TGTGCCAGCAGCTTTACAGGGGCTTGGAACACTGAAGCTTTCTTT. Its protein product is CASSFTGAWNTEAFF.

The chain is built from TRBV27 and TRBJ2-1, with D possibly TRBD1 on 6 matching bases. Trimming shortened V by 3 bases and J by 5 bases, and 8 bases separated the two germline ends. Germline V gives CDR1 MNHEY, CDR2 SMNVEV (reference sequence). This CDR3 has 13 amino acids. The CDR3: CASSLGANNEQFF. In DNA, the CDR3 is TGTGCCAGCAGTTTGGGGGCGAACAATGAGCAGTTCTTC.

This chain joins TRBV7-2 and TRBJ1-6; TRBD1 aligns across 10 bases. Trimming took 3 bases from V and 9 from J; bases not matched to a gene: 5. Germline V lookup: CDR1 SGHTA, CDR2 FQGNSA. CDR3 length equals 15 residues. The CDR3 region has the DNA TGTGCCAGCAGCTTCAGACAGGGGGCGGGTTCACCCCTCCACTTT. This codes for CASSFRQGAGSPLHF.

The CDR3 nucleotides read TGTGCCAGCAGTTCGGCGGGGTGGGGTGAAAAACTGTTTTTT. Protein: CASSSAGWGEKLFF. This rearrangement joins TRBV6-5 to TRBJ1-4; D is unclear. The CDR3 covers 14 residues. Looked up from germline, CDR1 is MNHEY and CDR2 is SVGAGI. Trimming shortened V by 4 bases and J by 7 bases, and 13 bases separated the two germline ends.

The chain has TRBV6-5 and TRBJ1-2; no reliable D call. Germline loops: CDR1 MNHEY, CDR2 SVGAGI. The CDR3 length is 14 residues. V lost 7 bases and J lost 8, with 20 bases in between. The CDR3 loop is CASTFLGREVGYTF. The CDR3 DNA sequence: TGTGCCAGCACCTTCTTGGGGAGGGAGGTCGGCTACACCTTC.

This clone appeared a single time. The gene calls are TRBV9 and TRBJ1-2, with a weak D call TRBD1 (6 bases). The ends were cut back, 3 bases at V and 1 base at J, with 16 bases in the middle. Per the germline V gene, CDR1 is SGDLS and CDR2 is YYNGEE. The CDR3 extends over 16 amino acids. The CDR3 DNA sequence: TGTGCCAGCAGCGCGTCTGATGGACAGATTAACTATGGCTACACCTTC. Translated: CASSASDGQINYGYTF.

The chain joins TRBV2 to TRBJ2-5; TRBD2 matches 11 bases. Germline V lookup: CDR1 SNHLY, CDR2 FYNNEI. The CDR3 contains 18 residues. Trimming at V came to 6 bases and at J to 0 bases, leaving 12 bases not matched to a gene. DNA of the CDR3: TGTGCCAGCAGGGGACCGTTCTTAGCGGGGGGGAACCAAGAGACCCAGTACTTC. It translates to CASRGPFLAGGNQETQYF. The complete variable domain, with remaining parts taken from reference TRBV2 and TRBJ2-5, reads EPEVTQTPSHQVTQMGQEVILRCVPISNHLYFYWYRQILGQKVEFLVSFYNNEISEKSEIFDDQFSVERPDGSNFTLKIRSTKLEDSAMYFCASRGPFLAGGNQETQYFGPGTRLLVL.

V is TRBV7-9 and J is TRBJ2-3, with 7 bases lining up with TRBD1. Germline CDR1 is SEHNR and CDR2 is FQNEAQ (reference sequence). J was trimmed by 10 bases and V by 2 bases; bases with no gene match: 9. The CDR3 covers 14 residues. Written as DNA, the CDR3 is TGTGCCAGCAGCTTATCGAACAGGGGCGCCTCGCAGTATTTT. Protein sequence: CASSLSNRGASQYF.

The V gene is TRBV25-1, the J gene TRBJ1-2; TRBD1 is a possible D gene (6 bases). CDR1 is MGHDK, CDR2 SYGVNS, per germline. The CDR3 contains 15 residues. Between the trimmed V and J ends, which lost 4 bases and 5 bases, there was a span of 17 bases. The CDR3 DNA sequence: TGTGCCAGCAGTGGAACGGACAGACGATCTTATGGCTACACCTTC. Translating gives CASSGTDRRSYGYTF.

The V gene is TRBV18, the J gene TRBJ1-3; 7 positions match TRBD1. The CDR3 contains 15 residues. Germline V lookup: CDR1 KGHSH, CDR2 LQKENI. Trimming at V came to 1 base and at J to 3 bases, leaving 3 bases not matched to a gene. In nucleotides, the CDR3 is TGTGCCAGCTCACCACGACAGGGAATTGGAAACACCATATATTTT. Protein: CASSPRQGIGNTIYF.

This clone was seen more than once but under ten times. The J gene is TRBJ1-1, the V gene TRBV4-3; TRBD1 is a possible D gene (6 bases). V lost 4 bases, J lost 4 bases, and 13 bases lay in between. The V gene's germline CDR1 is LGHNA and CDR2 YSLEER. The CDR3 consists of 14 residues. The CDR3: CASSRGAGGTEAFF. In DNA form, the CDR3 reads TGCGCCAGCAGCCGGGGGGCGGGAGGCACTGAAGCTTTCTTT.